Only a few counts were recorded for the clone carrying this T cell receptor (beta chain). This entry belongs to a study of CD8 T cells in Susac syndrome. TCR beta sequencing was performed on blood CD8+ and CD4+ T cells. CDR3 length equals 14 residues. V gave up 1 base and J gave up 5 bases, with 9 bases separating them. Reverse transcription of about 0.45 to 1 ug RNA used random hexamers. One entry per CDR3 protein results from TCRdb running MiXCR on the immunoSEQ multiplex PCR reads. The sample yields about 180,000 distinct CDR3 sequences, around 96% seen once. The clonotype was recovered from a human donor with Susac syndrome. Specimen: CD4+ T cells from PBMCs. V gene TRBV12-3 or TRBV12-4 combines with J gene TRBJ2-4; D call uncertain. Written as DNA, the CDR3 is TGTGCCAGCAGTTTAGGGACCGGAGAAAACATTCAGTACTTC. Translating it yields CASSLGTGENIQYF.